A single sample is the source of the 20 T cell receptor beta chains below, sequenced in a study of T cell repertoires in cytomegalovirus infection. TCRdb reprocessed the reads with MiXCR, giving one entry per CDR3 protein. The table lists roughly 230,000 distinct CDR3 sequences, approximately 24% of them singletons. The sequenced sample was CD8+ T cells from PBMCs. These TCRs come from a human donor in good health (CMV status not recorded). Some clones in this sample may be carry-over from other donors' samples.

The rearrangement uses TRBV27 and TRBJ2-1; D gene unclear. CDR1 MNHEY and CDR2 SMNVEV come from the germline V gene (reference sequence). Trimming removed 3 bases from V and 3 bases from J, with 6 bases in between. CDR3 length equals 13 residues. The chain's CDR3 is CASSFGIYNEQFF. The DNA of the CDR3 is TGTGCCAGCAGTTTCGGTATCTACAATGAGCAGTTCTTC.

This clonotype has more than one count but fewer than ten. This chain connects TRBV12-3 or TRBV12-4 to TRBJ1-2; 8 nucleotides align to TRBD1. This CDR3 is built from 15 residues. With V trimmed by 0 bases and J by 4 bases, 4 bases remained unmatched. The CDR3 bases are TGTGCCAGCAGTTTAGCGGGGACAGGATCCTATGGCTACACCTTC. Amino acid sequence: CASSLAGTGSYGYTF.

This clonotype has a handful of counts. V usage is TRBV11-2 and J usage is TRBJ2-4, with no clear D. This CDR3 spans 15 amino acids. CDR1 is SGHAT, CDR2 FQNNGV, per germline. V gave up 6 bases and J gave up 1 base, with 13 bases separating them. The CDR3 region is CASRPALGAKNIQYF. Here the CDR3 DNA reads TGTGCCAGCAGACCAGCGCTGGGGGCCAAAAACATTCAGTACTTC.

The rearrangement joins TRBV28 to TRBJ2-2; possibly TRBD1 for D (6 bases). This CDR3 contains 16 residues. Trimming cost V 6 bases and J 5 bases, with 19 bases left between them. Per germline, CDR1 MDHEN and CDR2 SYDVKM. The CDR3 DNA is TGTGCCAGCAGCCAGATCCCGCAGGGGCGGACCGGGGAGCTGTTTTTT. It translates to CASSQIPQGRTGELFF. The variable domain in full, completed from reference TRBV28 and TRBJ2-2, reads DVKVTQSSRYLVKRTGEKVFLECVQDMDHENMFWYRQDPGLGLRLIYFSYDVKMKEKGDIPEGYSVSREKKERFSLILESASTNQTSMYLCASSQIPQGRTGELFFGEGSRLTVL.

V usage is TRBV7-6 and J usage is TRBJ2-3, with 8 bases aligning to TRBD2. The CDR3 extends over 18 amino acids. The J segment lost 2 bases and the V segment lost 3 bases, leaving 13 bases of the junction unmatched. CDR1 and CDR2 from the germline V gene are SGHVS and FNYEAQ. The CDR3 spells CASSFAPVGGGPTDTQYF. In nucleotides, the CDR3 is TGTGCCAGCAGCTTTGCCCCCGTCGGGGGGGGACCCACAGATACGCAGTATTTT.

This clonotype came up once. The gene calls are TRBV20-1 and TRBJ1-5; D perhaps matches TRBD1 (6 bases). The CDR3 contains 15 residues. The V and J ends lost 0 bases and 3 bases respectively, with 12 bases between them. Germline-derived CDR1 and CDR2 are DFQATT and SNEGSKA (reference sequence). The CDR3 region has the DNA TGCAGTGCTAGAGATTCACAGGGTCCCAATCAGCCCCAGCATTTT. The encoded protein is CSARDSQGPNQPQHF.

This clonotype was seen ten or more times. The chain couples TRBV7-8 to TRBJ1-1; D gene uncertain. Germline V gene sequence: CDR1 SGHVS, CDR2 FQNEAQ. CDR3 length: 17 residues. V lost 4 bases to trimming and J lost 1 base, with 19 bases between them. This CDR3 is CASSSDDGGVGNTEAFF. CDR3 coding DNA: TGTGCCAGCAGCTCAGACGATGGTGGGGTGGGGAACACTGAAGCTTTCTTT.

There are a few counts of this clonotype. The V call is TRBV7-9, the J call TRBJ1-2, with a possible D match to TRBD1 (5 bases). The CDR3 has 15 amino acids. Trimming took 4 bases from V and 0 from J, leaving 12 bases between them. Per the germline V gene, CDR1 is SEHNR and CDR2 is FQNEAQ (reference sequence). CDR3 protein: CASSSIREANYGYTF. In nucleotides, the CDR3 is TGTGCCAGCAGCTCGATCAGGGAAGCTAACTATGGCTACACCTTC.

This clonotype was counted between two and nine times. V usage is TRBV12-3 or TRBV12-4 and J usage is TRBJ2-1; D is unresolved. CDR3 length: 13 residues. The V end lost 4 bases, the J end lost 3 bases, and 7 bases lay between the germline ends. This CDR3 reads CASSYAVYNEQFF. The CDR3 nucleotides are TGTGCCAGCAGTTATGCAGTCTACAATGAGCAGTTCTTC.

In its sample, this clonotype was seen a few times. CDR3 protein: CASSYLTREEEQFF. In DNA, the CDR3 is TGTGCCAGCAGTTACCTGACTAGGGAAGAGGAGCAGTTCTTC. V and J are TRBV6-2 or TRBV6-3 and TRBJ2-1; tentatively, D is TRBD2 (6 bases). The germline V gene encodes CDR1 MNHEY and CDR2 SVGEGT. Trimming cost V 2 bases and J 10 bases, with 15 bases left between them. This CDR3 spans 14 amino acids.

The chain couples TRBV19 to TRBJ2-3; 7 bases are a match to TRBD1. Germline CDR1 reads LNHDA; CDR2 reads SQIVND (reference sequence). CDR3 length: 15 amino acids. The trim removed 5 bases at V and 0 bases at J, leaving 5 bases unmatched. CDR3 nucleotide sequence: TGTGCCAGTAGTGACGACAGGGCTAGCACAGATACGCAGTATTTT. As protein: CASSDDRASTDTQYF.

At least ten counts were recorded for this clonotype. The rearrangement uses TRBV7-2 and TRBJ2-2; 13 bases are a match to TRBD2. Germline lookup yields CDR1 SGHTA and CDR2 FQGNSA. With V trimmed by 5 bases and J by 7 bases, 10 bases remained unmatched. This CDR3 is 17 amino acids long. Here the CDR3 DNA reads TGTGCCAGCAGCAACCTCTGGACTAGCGGGGGACTCGGGGAGCTGTTTTTT. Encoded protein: CASSNLWTSGGLGELFF.

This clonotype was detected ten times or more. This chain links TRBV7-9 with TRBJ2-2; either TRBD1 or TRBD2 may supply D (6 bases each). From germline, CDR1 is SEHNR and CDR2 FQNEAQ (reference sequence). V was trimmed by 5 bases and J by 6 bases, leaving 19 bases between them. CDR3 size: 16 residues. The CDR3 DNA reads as TGTGCCAGCAGCGGATGGGAACAGGGACTCCCCGGGGAGCTGTTTTTT. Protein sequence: CASSGWEQGLPGELFF.

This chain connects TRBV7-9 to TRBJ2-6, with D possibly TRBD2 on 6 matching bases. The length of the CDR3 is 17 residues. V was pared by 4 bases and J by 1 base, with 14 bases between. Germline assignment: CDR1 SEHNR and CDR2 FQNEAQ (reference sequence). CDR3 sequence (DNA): TGTGCCAGCAGCTCTAACCGGGGGTCTTCTGGGGCCAACGTCCTGACTTTC. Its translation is CASSSNRGSSGANVLTF. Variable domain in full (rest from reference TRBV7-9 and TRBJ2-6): DTGVSQNPRHKITKRGQNVTFRCDPISEHNRLYWYRQTLGQGPEFLTYFQNEAQLEKSRLLSDRFSAERPKGSFSTLEIQRTEQGDSAMYLCASSSNRGSSGANVLTFGAGSRLTVL.

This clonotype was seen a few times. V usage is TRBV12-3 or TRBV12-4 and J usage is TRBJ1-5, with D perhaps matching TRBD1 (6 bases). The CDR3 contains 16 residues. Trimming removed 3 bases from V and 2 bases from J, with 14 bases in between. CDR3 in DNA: TGTGCCAGCAGTTTGGAAGGGACATGGGGCAATCAGCCCCAGCATTTT. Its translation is CASSLEGTWGNQPQHF.

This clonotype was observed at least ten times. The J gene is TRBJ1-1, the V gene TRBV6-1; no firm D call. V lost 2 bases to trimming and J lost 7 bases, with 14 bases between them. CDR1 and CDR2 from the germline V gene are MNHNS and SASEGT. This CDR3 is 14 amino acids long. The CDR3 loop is CASSEFRSVGEAFF. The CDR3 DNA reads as TGTGCCAGCAGTGAATTTCGGAGCGTAGGTGAAGCTTTCTTT.

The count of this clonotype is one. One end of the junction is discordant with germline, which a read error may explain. The DNA for the CDR3 is TGCGCGAGCAGCTCTCCGGGACAGGTAACCTACGAGCAGTACTTC. Amino acids: CASSSPGQVTYEQYF. The V call is TRBV5-1, the J call TRBJ2-7; 8 positions agree with TRBD1. Germline CDR1 reads SGHRS; CDR2 reads YFSETQ. This CDR3 is 15 amino acids long.

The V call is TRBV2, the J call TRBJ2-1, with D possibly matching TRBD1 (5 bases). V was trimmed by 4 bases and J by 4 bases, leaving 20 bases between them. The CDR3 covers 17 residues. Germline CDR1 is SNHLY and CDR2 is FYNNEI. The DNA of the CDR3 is TGTGCCAGCAGTGTTCCAGGGTCTCGGCGACGGTACAATGAGCAGTTCTTC. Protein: CASSVPGSRRRYNEQFF.

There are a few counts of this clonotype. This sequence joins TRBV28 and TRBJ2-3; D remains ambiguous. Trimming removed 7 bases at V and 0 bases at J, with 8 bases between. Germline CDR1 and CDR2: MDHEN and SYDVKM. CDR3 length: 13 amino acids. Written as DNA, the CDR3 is TGTGCCAGCACGGCCAGGAGCACAGATACGCAGTATTTT. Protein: CASTARSTDTQYF. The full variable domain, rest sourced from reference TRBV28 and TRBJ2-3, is DVKVTQSSRYLVKRTGEKVFLECVQDMDHENMFWYRQDPGLGLRLIYFSYDVKMKEKGDIPEGYSVSREKKERFSLILESASTNQTSMYLCASTARSTDTQYFGPGTRLTVL.

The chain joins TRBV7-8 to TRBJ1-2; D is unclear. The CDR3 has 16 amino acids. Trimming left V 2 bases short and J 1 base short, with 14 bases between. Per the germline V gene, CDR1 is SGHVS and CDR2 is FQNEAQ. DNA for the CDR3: TGTGCCAGCAGCTTATTAGTGGCGGAATTTAACTATGGCTACACCTTC. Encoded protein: CASSLLVAEFNYGYTF.